This T cell receptor beta chain comes out of a study of shared clonotypes between healthy human individuals. Study-level information: Each donor had three CD4 naive, three CD4 memory, two CD8 naive and one CD8 memory plate.

Repertoires were generated with immunoSEQ multiplex PCR, while TCRdb's copy carries only in-frame clones and drops some. The sample yields under 1,900,000 clones, just under 99% seen once. Sequenced input: naive CD4+ T cells sorted from blood. The subset: CD45RA+ positively selected. This receptor was obtained from a man aged 25 to 40 in good health.

The DNA for the CDR3 is TGTGCCAGCAGGGACGTCTCCCGCCCCGTGGAGACCCAGTACTTC. Translated, it gives CASRDVSRPVETQYF. This sequence joins TRBV27 and TRBJ2-5; no definite D call. V gave up 6 bases and J gave up 5 bases, with 19 bases separating them. Germline assignment: CDR1 MNHEY and CDR2 SMNVEV (reference sequence). The CDR3 is 15 residues long.